Listed below are T cell receptor beta chains from one sample, sequenced in a study of OX40 agonist ivuxolimab in advanced cancers. The table came from immunoSEQ multiplex PCR; TCRdb's copy has only in-frame clones and leaves some out. This table has tens of thousands of clones, around 81% appearing once. The input for sequencing was CD4+ or CD8+ T cells sorted from blood, taken in a trial of the OX40 agonist ivuxolimab. Receptors originate from an adult with an advanced solid tumor such as melanoma, head and neck, liver or kidney cancer. Each CDR3 is given with its conserved first and last residue. The D gene is left open where the match is weak. Not every row has a clone size; where given, it reads once, few, many or a size class.

abundance: NA; j_gene: TRBJ1-1; v_gene: TRBV2; d_gene: NA; CDR3nt: TGTGCCAGCAGTGAAGTTGGGCCCATGAACACTGAAGCTTTCTTT; CDR3aa: CASSEVGPMNTEAFF
abundance: NA; j_gene: TRBJ2-3; v_gene: TRBV7-2; d_gene: NA; CDR3nt: TGTGCCAGCAGCCCGGGTCAGGGTTACACAGATACGCAGTATTTT; CDR3aa: CASSPGQGYTDTQYF
abundance: NA; j_gene: TRBJ2-2; v_gene: TRBV19; d_gene: NA; CDR3nt: TGTGCCAGTAAGAGCATGGCCGGGGAGCTGTTTTTT; CDR3aa: CASKSMAGELFF
abundance: NA; j_gene: TRBJ1-2; v_gene: TRBV5-4; d_gene: NA; CDR3nt: TGTGCCAGCAGCCCGGGGGGGATCCGGTATGGCTACACCTTC; CDR3aa: CASSPGGIRYGYTF
abundance: NA; j_gene: TRBJ1-1; v_gene: TRBV7-8; d_gene: NA; CDR3nt: TGTGCCAGCAGCTTCTTGGTTAATTTAATGAACACTGAAGCTTTCTTT; CDR3aa: CASSFLVNLMNTEAFF
abundance: NA; j_gene: TRBJ2-7; v_gene: TRBV6-1; d_gene: NA; CDR3nt: TGTGCCAGCAGTGTCTCGGACACCACCTACGAGCAGTACTTC; CDR3aa: CASSVSDTTYEQYF
abundance: NA; j_gene: TRBJ2-1; v_gene: TRBV29-1; d_gene: NA; CDR3nt: TGCAGCGTTGAGGTCGGGGGCTCCTACAATGAGCAGTTCTTC; CDR3aa: CSVEVGGSYNEQFF
abundance: NA; j_gene: TRBJ2-6; v_gene: TRBV28; d_gene: NA; CDR3nt: TGTGCCAGCAGTTTGACCAGCTCTGGGGCCAACGTCCTGACTTTC; CDR3aa: CASSLTSSGANVLTF
abundance: few; j_gene: TRBJ1-3; v_gene: TRBV10-1; d_gene: NA; CDR3nt: TGCGCCAGCAGTGCGTCCTCCTCTGGAAACACCATATATTTT; CDR3aa: CASSASSSGNTIYF
abundance: NA; j_gene: TRBJ1-2; v_gene: TRBV19; d_gene: TRBD1; CDR3nt: TGTGCCAGTAGTATAGATCGCACAGGGGGCCGCGGCTACACCTTC; CDR3aa: CASSIDRTGGRGYTF
abundance: NA; j_gene: TRBJ2-2; v_gene: TRBV28; d_gene: TRBD2; CDR3nt: TGTGCCAGCAGTTTATTGCCTAGCGGGGGCCTCACCGGGGAGCTGTTTTTT; CDR3aa: CASSLLPSGGLTGELFF
abundance: NA; j_gene: TRBJ1-2; v_gene: TRBV18; d_gene: NA; CDR3nt: TGTGCCAGCTCACCTGGAGGCAGATCTAACTATGGCTACACCTTC; CDR3aa: CASSPGGRSNYGYTF
abundance: NA; j_gene: TRBJ1-1; v_gene: TRBV7-9; d_gene: NA; CDR3nt: TGTGCCAGCAGCGCCGCAGGGTATTCACCTGAAGCTTTCTTT; CDR3aa: CASSAAGYSPEAFF
abundance: NA; j_gene: TRBJ2-2; v_gene: TRBV7-9; d_gene: NA; CDR3nt: TGTGCCAGCAGCCTCAGGGTGCCCGGGGAGCTGTTTTTT; CDR3aa: CASSLRVPGELFF
abundance: NA; j_gene: TRBJ2-2; v_gene: TRBV9; d_gene: NA; CDR3nt: TGTGCCAGCTCTAAGAGGTCGGGAGACACCGGGGAGCTGTTTTTT; CDR3aa: CASSKRSGDTGELFF
abundance: NA; j_gene: TRBJ2-7; v_gene: TRBV2; d_gene: TRBD2; CDR3nt: TGTTTTAGCGGGAGAATGAATCGAGGAAGCGAGCAGTACTTC; CDR3aa: CFSGRMNRGSEQYF
abundance: NA; j_gene: TRBJ1-2; v_gene: TRBV7-9; d_gene: TRBD1; CDR3nt: TGTGCCAGCAGCTTGGGGGGACAGGGGGCGCGAGTCTCCAACTATGGCTACACCTTC; CDR3aa: CASSLGGQGARVSNYGYTF
abundance: few; j_gene: TRBJ2-7; v_gene: TRBV27; d_gene: TRBD1; CDR3nt: TGTGCCAGCAGTTTGGACAGGGTTAACTACGAGCAGTACTTC; CDR3aa: CASSLDRVNYEQYF
abundance: NA; j_gene: TRBJ2-5; v_gene: TRBV4-3; d_gene: NA; CDR3nt: TGCGCCAGCAGCCAAGATCGAACCGAGACCCAGTACTTC; CDR3aa: CASSQDRTETQYF
abundance: once; j_gene: TRBJ2-2; v_gene: TRBV29-1; d_gene: NA; CDR3nt: TGCAGCGGCAGGGCTCTAGGGGCTCGGGGGCTGAACACCGGGGAGCTGTTTTTT; CDR3aa: CSGRALGARGLNTGELFF
abundance: NA; j_gene: TRBJ2-3; v_gene: TRBV5-6; d_gene: TRBD2; CDR3nt: TGTGCCAGCAGCTTGTGGGCTAGCGGGGCAGATACGCAGTATTTT; CDR3aa: CASSLWASGADTQYF
abundance: NA; j_gene: TRBJ2-5; v_gene: TRBV6-5; d_gene: NA; CDR3nt: TGTGCCAGCAGTTCTCTGGGGACCCAAGAGACCCAGTACTTC; CDR3aa: CASSSLGTQETQYF
abundance: few; j_gene: TRBJ1-6; v_gene: TRBV7-9; d_gene: NA; CDR3nt: TGTGCCAGCAGCTCCCACTCCTATAATTCACCCCTCCACTTT; CDR3aa: CASSSHSYNSPLHF
abundance: NA; j_gene: TRBJ1-2; v_gene: TRBV18; d_gene: TRBD1; CDR3nt: TGTGCCAGCTCAGACATTGGGACAGATGGCTACACCTTC; CDR3aa: CASSDIGTDGYTF
abundance: NA; j_gene: TRBJ2-5; v_gene: TRBV28; d_gene: NA; CDR3nt: TGTGCCTCTTTCGGGGTTATAGGGGAGACCCAGTACTTC; CDR3aa: CASFGVIGETQYF
abundance: NA; j_gene: TRBJ1-2; v_gene: TRBV28; d_gene: NA; CDR3nt: TGTGCCAGCAGTTTTTTTTCGGCCGAGCGGGGCTACACCTTC; CDR3aa: CASSFFSAERGYTF
abundance: NA; j_gene: TRBJ1-3; v_gene: TRBV7-9; d_gene: TRBD1; CDR3nt: TGTGCCAGCAGCCCGACGGCAGGGGGCTCCGCTGGAAACACCATATATTTT; CDR3aa: CASSPTAGGSAGNTIYF
abundance: NA; j_gene: TRBJ1-1; v_gene: TRBV6-1; d_gene: NA; CDR3nt: TGTGCCAGCAGTGAAGAGGGGTACACTGAAGCTTTCTTT; CDR3aa: CASSEEGYTEAFF
abundance: NA; j_gene: TRBJ2-2; v_gene: TRBV29-1; d_gene: NA; CDR3nt: TGCAGCGTTGATTCGGATGGAGGGGGCGAAACCGGGGAGCTGTTTTTT; CDR3aa: CSVDSDGGGETGELFF
abundance: NA; j_gene: TRBJ2-7; v_gene: TRBV18; d_gene: NA; CDR3nt: TGTGCCAGCTCACAGGGGGACGAGCAGTACTTC; CDR3aa: CASSQGDEQYF
abundance: NA; j_gene: TRBJ1-3; v_gene: TRBV6-1; d_gene: TRBD1; CDR3nt: TGTGCCAGCAGGACAGGGGGTACCTCTGGAAACACCATATATTTT; CDR3aa: CASRTGGTSGNTIYF
abundance: NA; j_gene: TRBJ2-3; v_gene: TRBV6-4; d_gene: NA; CDR3nt: TGTGCCAGCAGTGGTAGCTTTGCAGATACGCAGTATTTT; CDR3aa: CASSGSFADTQYF
abundance: once; j_gene: TRBJ1-4; v_gene: TRBV7-8; d_gene: TRBD1; CDR3nt: TGTGCCAGCAGCTTGCGGACAGGGAGGAGAGAAAAACTGTTTTTT; CDR3aa: CASSLRTGRREKLFF
abundance: NA; j_gene: TRBJ1-3; v_gene: TRBV2; d_gene: NA; CDR3nt: TGTGCCAGCAGTGAAGGGTTAGCTGGAAACACCATATATTTT; CDR3aa: CASSEGLAGNTIYF
abundance: NA; j_gene: TRBJ2-5; v_gene: TRBV2; d_gene: NA; CDR3nt: TGTGCCAGCAGTGAAGCGGGACACCTCCGGGAGACCCAGTACTTC; CDR3aa: CASSEAGHLRETQYF
abundance: once; j_gene: TRBJ2-3; v_gene: TRBV6-1; d_gene: NA; CDR3nt: TGTGCCCACAGCAGATTAACAGCAAGCACAGATACGCAGTATTTT; CDR3aa: CAHSRLTASTDTQYF
abundance: NA; j_gene: TRBJ2-4; v_gene: TRBV5-1; d_gene: TRBD2; CDR3nt: TGCGCCAGCAGCTTGGTACTAGCGGGGGGGCCAGCCAAAAACATTCAGTACTTC; CDR3aa: CASSLVLAGGPAKNIQYF
abundance: once; j_gene: TRBJ2-2; v_gene: TRBV7-2; d_gene: NA; CDR3nt: TGTGCCAGCACCGTCACACAGCTCCAGAACACCGGGGAGCTGTTTTTT; CDR3aa: CASTVTQLQNTGELFF
abundance: NA; j_gene: TRBJ1-2; v_gene: TRBV6-5; d_gene: NA; CDR3nt: TGTGCCAGCAGTTCTGGGGTGGGGGGGCGCCAATATGGCTACACCTTC; CDR3aa: CASSSGVGGRQYGYTF
abundance: NA; j_gene: TRBJ1-4; v_gene: TRBV5-8; d_gene: NA; CDR3nt: TGTGCCAGCAGGGTGGGCGAAAAACTGTTTTTT; CDR3aa: CASRVGEKLFF
abundance: NA; j_gene: TRBJ2-7; v_gene: TRBV4-1; d_gene: TRBD2; CDR3nt: TGCGCCAGCAGCCAAGGAAGACTAGCGGGTTCCGAGCAGTACTTC; CDR3aa: CASSQGRLAGSEQYF
abundance: NA; j_gene: TRBJ2-7; v_gene: TRBV27; d_gene: NA; CDR3nt: TGTGCCAGCAGTCGGGACGGCTCCTACGAGCAGTACTTC; CDR3aa: CASSRDGSYEQYF
abundance: NA; j_gene: TRBJ1-1; v_gene: TRBV28; d_gene: NA; CDR3nt: TGTGCCAGCAGGGATTCAATGAACACTGAAGCTTTCTTT; CDR3aa: CASRDSMNTEAFF
abundance: NA; j_gene: TRBJ1-4; v_gene: TRBV6-5; d_gene: TRBD1; CDR3nt: TGTGCCAGCAGTTACCGCCCGACAGGGCCCTCGGAAAAACTGTTTTTT; CDR3aa: CASSYRPTGPSEKLFF
abundance: NA; j_gene: TRBJ1-4; v_gene: TRBV9; d_gene: NA; CDR3nt: TGTGCCAGCAGCTGGGGGACAACTAATGAAAAACTGTTTTTT; CDR3aa: CASSWGTTNEKLFF
abundance: NA; j_gene: TRBJ2-5; v_gene: TRBV21-1; d_gene: NA; CDR3nt: TGTGCCAGCAGCAATAAGGGTTTGACTAGCGGGAGGGAAGAGACCCAGTACTTC; CDR3aa: CASSNKGLTSGREETQYF
abundance: NA; j_gene: TRBJ2-3; v_gene: TRBV9; d_gene: TRBD2; CDR3nt: TGTGCCAGCAGCTTTCAAGCGGGGGGGTCCACAGATACGCAGTATTTT; CDR3aa: CASSFQAGGSTDTQYF
abundance: NA; j_gene: TRBJ1-2; v_gene: TRBV11-2; d_gene: NA; CDR3nt: TGTGCCAGCAGCTTAGAGGCCGGGACCCACTATGGCTACACCTTC; CDR3aa: CASSLEAGTHYGYTF
abundance: NA; j_gene: TRBJ2-1; v_gene: TRBV25-1; d_gene: NA; CDR3nt: TGTGCCAGCAGCCCCTTGGCGGGAATCTACAATGAGCAGTTCTTC; CDR3aa: CASSPLAGIYNEQFF
abundance: NA; j_gene: TRBJ2-2; v_gene: TRBV5-5; d_gene: TRBD1; CDR3nt: TGTGCCAGCAGCCCGGGACAGGGGGCGCCCGGGGAGCTGTTTTTT; CDR3aa: CASSPGQGAPGELFF
abundance: few; j_gene: TRBJ2-3; v_gene: TRBV28; d_gene: NA; CDR3nt: TGTGCCAGCAGCGAAGACAGGCTCGAACAGACGCAGTATTTT; CDR3aa: CASSEDRLEQTQYF
abundance: NA; j_gene: TRBJ1-1; v_gene: TRBV25-1; d_gene: NA; CDR3nt: TGTGCCAGCAGTGAAACAGGGTCGTGGGACACTGAAGCTTTCTTT; CDR3aa: CASSETGSWDTEAFF
abundance: NA; j_gene: TRBJ2-1; v_gene: TRBV28; d_gene: NA; CDR3nt: TGTGCCAGCAGTTTTAAGGTTGGCGGTGAGCAGTTCTTC; CDR3aa: CASSFKVGGEQFF
abundance: NA; j_gene: TRBJ2-4; v_gene: TRBV7-2; d_gene: NA; CDR3nt: TGTGCCAGCAGCTCCGGTTGGCCTTTGGGGCAAATTCAGTACTTC; CDR3aa: CASSSGWPLGQIQYF
abundance: many; j_gene: TRBJ2-2; v_gene: TRBV6-4; d_gene: NA; CDR3nt: TGTGCCAGCAGTGAAACGGCGAACACCGGGGAGCTGTTTTTT; CDR3aa: CASSETANTGELFF
abundance: NA; j_gene: TRBJ2-1; v_gene: TRBV9; d_gene: TRBD2; CDR3nt: TGTGCCAGCAGCGTAGCTCCGACTAGCGGGGACAATGAGCAGTTCTTC; CDR3aa: CASSVAPTSGDNEQFF
abundance: once; j_gene: TRBJ1-2; v_gene: TRBV19; d_gene: NA; CDR3nt: TGTGCCAGTAGTATAGTCGGGAGCAGGGTTGGCTACACCTTC; CDR3aa: CASSIVGSRVGYTF
abundance: NA; j_gene: TRBJ2-1; v_gene: TRBV25-1; d_gene: NA; CDR3nt: TGTGCCAGCAGTGAGACAAAGGGGTTCTACAATGAGCAGTTCTTC; CDR3aa: CASSETKGFYNEQFF